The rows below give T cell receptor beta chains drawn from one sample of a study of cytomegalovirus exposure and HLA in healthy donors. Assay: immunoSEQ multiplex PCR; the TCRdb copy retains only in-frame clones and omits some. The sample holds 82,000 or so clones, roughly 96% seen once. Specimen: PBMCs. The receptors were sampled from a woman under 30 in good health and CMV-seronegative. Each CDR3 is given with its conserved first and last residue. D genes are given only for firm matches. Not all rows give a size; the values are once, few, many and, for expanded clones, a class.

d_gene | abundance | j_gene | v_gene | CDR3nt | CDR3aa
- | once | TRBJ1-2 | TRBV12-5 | TGTGCTAGTGGTTTGGGTCCGGGGGGCTACACCTTC | CASGLGPGGYTF
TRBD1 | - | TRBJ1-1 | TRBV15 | TGTGCCACCAGCGATTCCCAGGGGGCCCTCACTGAAGCTTTCTTT | CATSDSQGALTEAFF
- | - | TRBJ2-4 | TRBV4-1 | TGCGCCAGCGGAGAGATACTAGCCAAAAACATTCAGTACTTC | CASGEILAKNIQYF
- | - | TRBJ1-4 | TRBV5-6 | TGTGCCAGCAGCCGAGGGGGGGGCCTGAATGAAAAACTGTTTTTT | CASSRGGGLNEKLFF
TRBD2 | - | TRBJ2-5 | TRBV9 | TGTGCCAGCAGCGCTAGCGGGGGGGGAGAGACCCAGTACTTC | CASSASGGGETQYF
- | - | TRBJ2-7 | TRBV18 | TGTGCCAGCTCACCGCGGACAGTCTACGAGCAGTACTTC | CASSPRTVYEQYF
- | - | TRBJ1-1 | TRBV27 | TGTGCCAGCAGTTTATATCGGAGGAACACTGAAGCTTTCTTT | CASSLYRRNTEAFF
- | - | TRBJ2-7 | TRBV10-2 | TGCGCCACCCAGGCGGGGAGCTCCTACGAGCAGTACTTC | CATQAGSSYEQYF
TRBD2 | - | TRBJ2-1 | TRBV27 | TGTGCCAGCAGTCGGCCTGTACTAGCGGGAGGCTCCCAAAGCTCCTACAATGAGCAGTTCTTC | CASSRPVLAGGSQSSYNEQFF
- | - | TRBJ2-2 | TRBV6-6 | TGTGCCAGCAGTTATACTACCCGGGAGCTGTTTTTT | CASSYTTRELFF
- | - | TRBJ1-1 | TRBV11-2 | TGTGCCAGCAGCTTACAGGGAATGCGCACTGAAGCTTTCTTT | CASSLQGMRTEAFF
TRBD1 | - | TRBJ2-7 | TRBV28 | TGTGCCAGCAGTCTTGGTGGGGACAGAAACTACGAGCAGTACTTC | CASSLGGDRNYEQYF
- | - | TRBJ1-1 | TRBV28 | TGTGCCAGCAGCCCTGGACAGACGAACACTGAAGCTTTCTTT | CASSPGQTNTEAFF
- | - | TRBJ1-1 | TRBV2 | TGTGCCAGCAACTTACAGGGGAACACTGAAGCTTTCTTT | CASNLQGNTEAFF
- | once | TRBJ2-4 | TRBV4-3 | TGCGCCAGCAGCCAAGAGGGGAACCGACAGGGACTAGCCAAAAACATTCAGTACTTC | CASSQEGNRQGLAKNIQYF
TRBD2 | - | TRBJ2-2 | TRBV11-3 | TGTGCCAGCAGCCCCTACAGCGGGGGTAGGCTGTTTTTT | CASSPYSGGRLFF
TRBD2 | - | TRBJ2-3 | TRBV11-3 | TGTGCCAGCAGCTTAGGAGGCGGGGGGGCTGGAGATACGCAGTATTTT | CASSLGGGGAGDTQYF
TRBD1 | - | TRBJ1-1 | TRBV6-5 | TGTGCCAGCAGTTACTCCCCTTTCGGGACAGCTGAAGCTTTCTTT | CASSYSPFGTAEAFF
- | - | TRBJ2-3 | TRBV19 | TGTGCCAGTAGTATGAGGGTTTGGCTAGATACGCAGTATTTT | CASSMRVWLDTQYF
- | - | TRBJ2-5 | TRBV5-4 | TGTGCCACCAAGCTAGGACAGCAAGAGACCCAGTACTTC | CATKLGQQETQYF
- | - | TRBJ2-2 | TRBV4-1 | TGCGCCAGCAGCCTCGATCCAGGGCCAGCGAACACCGGGGAGCTGTTTTTT | CASSLDPGPANTGELFF
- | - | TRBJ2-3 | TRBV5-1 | TGCGCCAGCAGCTTGGGAGACAAGCCCACAGATACGCAGTATTTT | CASSLGDKPTDTQYF
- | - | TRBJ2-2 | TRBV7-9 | TGTGCCAGCAGCCCGACAGGCGTCGGGGAGCTGTTTTTT | CASSPTGVGELFF
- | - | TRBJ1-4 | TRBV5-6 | TGTGCCAGCAGCCGAACCGAATGGGAGAATGAAAAACTGTTTTTT | CASSRTEWENEKLFF
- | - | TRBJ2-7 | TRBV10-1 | TGCGCCAGCAGTGATAACTCCTACGAGCAGTACTTC | CASSDNSYEQYF
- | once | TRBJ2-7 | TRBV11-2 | TGTGCCAGCAGCCGAGTCGGGTCCATCTCCTACGAGCAGTACTTC | CASSRVGSISYEQYF
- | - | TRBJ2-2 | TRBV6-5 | TGTGCCAGCATCTCAGCGGCGAACACCGGGGAGCTGTTTTTT | CASISAANTGELFF